This is a list of T cell receptor beta chains from one sample in a study of tumor-infiltrating lymphocytes in primary liver carcinoma. TCRdb processed the multiplex PCR reads anew with MiXCR; each CDR3 protein has one entry. The sample yields 85,000 to 100,000 distinct CDR3 sequences, roughly 70% seen once. The sample consisted of tumor-adjacent normal liver tissue. The receptor set was obtained from a man aged 40-50 years with primary liver carcinoma and hepatitis B virus infection. Each CDR3 is given with its conserved first and last residue. Each record gives: V gene, CDR3 length, J gene, CDR3 protein.

V: TRBV7-3; length: 14; J: TRBJ2-2; CDR3: CASSEQGATGELFF
V: TRBV6-1; length: 16; J: TRBJ2-3; CDR3: CASRASGRLSTDTQYF
V: TRBV25-1; length: 12; J: TRBJ2-7; CDR3: CASIDAVYEQYF
V: TRBV2; length: 12; J: TRBJ2-5; CDR3: CASSEVGETQYF
V: TRBV4-1; length: 17; J: TRBJ2-6; CDR3: CASSQLQDATGANILTF
V: TRBV10-3; length: 14; J: TRBJ2-2; CDR3: CVINDSGGAGELFF
V: TRBV28; length: 17; J: TRBJ2-2; CDR3: CASSTPGQGPHTGELLF
V: TRBV4-2; length: 17; J: TRBJ2-7; CDR3: CASSQAGSPRWSDEQYF
V: TRBV6-1; length: 14; J: TRBJ2-3; CDR3: CASSDWGQTDTQYF
V: TRBV7-9; length: 11; J: TRBJ2-1; CDR3: CAGSLSNEQFF
V: TRBV6-5; length: 14; J: TRBJ2-7; CDR3: CASRIAGALYEQYF
V: TRBV11-2; length: 15; J: TRBJ2-1; CDR3: CAGSLEGRSNNVQFF
V: TRBV4-1; length: 16; J: TRBJ2-5; CDR3: CASSQPTRGAGETQYF
V: TRBV12-3/TRBV12-4; length: 14; J: TRBJ2-7; CDR3: CVSSFGTASNEQYF
V: TRBV5-4; length: 15; J: TRBJ1-2; CDR3: CASAPGREWSYGHTF
V: TRBV12-3/TRBV12-4; length: 14; J: TRBJ2-5; CDR3: CASSLLGGQETQYF
V: TRBV6-2/TRBV6-3; length: 13; J: TRBJ2-3; CDR3: CASTSGRRNTQYF
V: TRBV2; length: 13; J: TRBJ2-4; CDR3: CSSRPTWENIQYF
V: TRBV6-5; length: 16; J: TRBJ2-1; CDR3: CASTTHLITGTTKQFF
V: TRBV7-9; length: 16; J: TRBJ2-5; CDR3: CASSSRDRGLEETQYF
V: TRBV28; length: 13; J: TRBJ2-1; CDR3: CASSFAGRRPEFF
V: TRBV19; length: 11; J: TRBJ2-7; CDR3: CASGIGREQYF
V: TRBV11-2; length: 12; J: TRBJ1-1; CDR3: CPSSFEYTEAFF
V: TRBV11-2; length: 12; J: TRBJ2-7; CDR3: CASNLVEHEQYF
V: TRBV6-5; length: 15; J: TRBJ2-1; CDR3: CASSYLAGGGNEQFF
V: TRBV5-1; length: 13; J: TRBJ2-1; CDR3: CASGLGTYNEQFF
V: TRBV11-2; length: 14; J: TRBJ2-7; CDR3: CASQAGTALYEQYF
V: TRBV6-2/TRBV6-3; length: 18; J: TRBJ2-1; CDR3: CASSYTRTSGRGYNEQFF
V: TRBV5-1; length: 15; J: TRBJ2-5; CDR3: CASSLLGGSQETQYF
V: TRBV28; length: 14; J: TRBJ2-2; CDR3: CASSLSRGAGELFF
V: TRBV15; length: 14; J: TRBJ2-1; CDR3: CATSRDLQGNEQFF
V: TRBV12-3/TRBV12-4; length: 17; J: TRBJ1-5; CDR3: CASSFRGSPYSNQPQHF
V: TRBV29-1; length: 12; J: TRBJ2-4; CDR3: CSVEQGENIQYF
V: TRBV10-3; length: 16; J: TRBJ2-7; CDR3: CAISDTGTGGKYEQYF
V: TRBV4-1; length: 18; J: TRBJ2-4; CDR3: CASNQIPGTSATKNIQYF
V: TRBV19; length: 14; J: TRBJ1-4; CDR3: CASSQFSTIEKLFF
V: TRBV29-1; length: 14; J: TRBJ1-5; CDR3: CSVSPETADQPQHF
V: TRBV20-1; length: 12; J: TRBJ2-7; CDR3: CSATRDGLEQYF
V: TRBV5-5; length: 16; J: TRBJ1-5; CDR3: CASSFNGPGSNQPQHF
V: TRBV6-5; length: 20; J: TRBJ2-7; CDR3: CASSLWGGDPAGGPWDEQYF
V: TRBV11-2; length: 14; J: TRBJ2-1; CDR3: CASSLTGSHNEQFF
V: TRBV11-1; length: 16; J: TRBJ2-3; CDR3: CARSLLDGRVADTQYF
V: TRBV11-2; length: 16; J: TRBJ2-7; CDR3: CTSSSFLGLRSHEQYF
V: TRBV11-2; length: 13; J: TRBJ1-4; CDR3: CASSLEPNVKLFF
V: TRBV6-6; length: 18; J: TRBJ2-3; CDR3: CASSYSYRDREDADTQYF
V: TRBV19; length: 15; J: TRBJ2-7; CDR3: CASSMADRFNYEQYF
V: TRBV11-2; length: 14; J: TRBJ2-3; CDR3: CASRLERDTNTQYF
V: TRBV11-1; length: 14; J: TRBJ2-1; CDR3: CASSDTAGEDEQFF
V: TRBV29-1; length: 13; J: TRBJ2-1; CDR3: CSANRDRGDEHFF
V: TRBV11-1; length: 13; J: TRBJ2-5; CDR3: CASSTTRDETRYF
V: TRBV10-2; length: 16; J: TRBJ2-7; CDR3: CASFPGQGGKGYEQYF
V: TRBV10-3; length: 13; J: TRBJ2-4; CDR3: CAIREPSKNIQYF